The rows below give T cell receptor beta chains drawn from one sample of a study of beta chain features in type 1 diabetes. The protocol was immunoSEQ multiplex PCR, while the TCRdb copy is restricted to in-frame clones and leaves out a portion. The sample lists 620,000 or so clones, roughly 15% occurring once. Sequenced material: naive CD4+ T cells from blood. The source of these receptors is a young man in good health. The CDR3 runs from the conserved cysteine through the conserved F or W. Fields, in order: CDR3 DNA, CDR3 protein, J gene, D gene, clone size, V gene. The D gene is left open where the match is weak. Clone size is stated in some rows and not others, as once, few, many or a class when expanded.

TGTGCCAGCAGTTTACAGGCAAGAGGGGAGCAGTACTTC,CASSLQARGEQYF,TRBJ2-7,-,-,TRBV28
TGTGCCAGCAGCTTAGCGAACTATGGCTACACCTTC,CASSLANYGYTF,TRBJ1-2,-,few,TRBV7-2
TGCGCCAGCAGCCAAGCTCTGGCCAACACTGAAGCTTTCTTT,CASSQALANTEAFF,TRBJ1-1,-,-,TRBV4-3
TGTGCCAGCAGCCCCAGACAGGGATCTGTCAACTATGGCTACACCTTC,CASSPRQGSVNYGYTF,TRBJ1-2,TRBD1,few,TRBV7-2
TGTGCCACCAGCAGAGTTCGACTAGCGGGAGAGATCCAGAGCTCCTACAATGAGCAGTTCTTC,CATSRVRLAGEIQSSYNEQFF,TRBJ2-1,TRBD2,-,TRBV15
TGTGCCAGCAGCTTAAAAAGGGCGGCAGATACGCAGTATTTT,CASSLKRAADTQYF,TRBJ2-3,-,many,TRBV7-9
TGTGCCAGCAATCCGGGAGGTCTCACCGGGGAGCTGTTTTTT,CASNPGGLTGELFF,TRBJ2-2,TRBD2,-,TRBV9
TGTGCCTGGGCCATCTCGACAGGGGCTGGAAACACCATATATTTT,CAWAISTGAGNTIYF,TRBJ1-3,TRBD1,-,TRBV30
TGCGCCAGCAGCGGCTTGGGACAGGGGGCAGCTGAAGCTTTCTTT,CASSGLGQGAAEAFF,TRBJ1-1,TRBD1,-,TRBV4-3
TGTGCCAGCAGTTACTCTAGAAGCTCCTACGAGCAGTACTTC,CASSYSRSSYEQYF,TRBJ2-7,-,few,TRBV6-5
TGTGCCAGCAGTTTATTGGGCAGACTGGATACGCAGTATTTT,CASSLLGRLDTQYF,TRBJ2-3,-,few,TRBV27
TGTGCCATCAGTGAGCCGGGACAGGGTTTATCCACTGAAGCTTTCTTT,CAISEPGQGLSTEAFF,TRBJ1-1,TRBD1,-,TRBV10-3
TGTGCCAGCAGTGACGAAGGGGGGTCGTCCTACAATGAGCAGTTCTTC,CASSDEGGSSYNEQFF,TRBJ2-1,-,-,TRBV6-1
TGCGCCAGCAGCTCAAGACTAGCGGGAGGGATCGGAGAGACCCAGTACTTC,CASSSRLAGGIGETQYF,TRBJ2-5,TRBD2,-,TRBV5-1
TGTGCTAGTGGCCCCCAAGGGCGCGAGTATGGCTACACCTTC,CASGPQGREYGYTF,TRBJ1-2,-,-,TRBV12-5
TGCGCCAGCAGCTCACTAGCGGGGAACACAGATACGCAGTATTTT,CASSSLAGNTDTQYF,TRBJ2-3,TRBD2,few,TRBV5-1
TGTGCCAGCAGTTACTCCGGGACAGGCCGTTACAATGAGCAGTTCTTC,CASSYSGTGRYNEQFF,TRBJ2-1,TRBD1,once,TRBV6-5
TGTGCCACCAGCAGAGTGTCGATGGGGATTCAGTACTTC,CATSRVSMGIQYF,TRBJ2-7,-,-,TRBV15
TGTGCCAGCAGCTTGACAGCAGCTAACTATGGCTACACCTTC,CASSLTAANYGYTF,TRBJ1-2,-,few,TRBV5-6
TGCGCCAGCAGCTTGGCCGCTGGGGAGACCCAGTACTTC,CASSLAAGETQYF,TRBJ2-5,-,few,TRBV5-1
TGTGCCAGCAGTTCCCAGACAGCAGCCGGGGGAGAGACCCAGTACTTC,CASSSQTAAGGETQYF,TRBJ2-5,-,-,TRBV28
TGCGCCAGCAGCTCCGCAGGGGTCGAGACCCAGTACTTC,CASSSAGVETQYF,TRBJ2-5,-,-,TRBV5-1
TGTGCCATCAGTGAGTCGGGACAGGGCCAGGGGGCGTACAATGAGCAGTTCTTC,CAISESGQGQGAYNEQFF,TRBJ2-1,TRBD1,-,TRBV10-3
TGTGCCAGCACGTCAGGGGGACTCAACGTCCTGACTTTC,CASTSGGLNVLTF,TRBJ2-6,-,few,TRBV2
TGCGCCAGCAGCACCGGACAGGCCCAAGAGACCCAGTACTTC,CASSTGQAQETQYF,TRBJ2-5,TRBD1,-,TRBV5-1
TGTGCCAGCAGCCAAGGAGGGGCCGGCTACACCTTC,CASSQGGAGYTF,TRBJ1-2,-,once,TRBV4-2
TGTGCCAGCAGCTTAGAGGCTAGTTCCTACAATGAGCAGTTCTTC,CASSLEASSYNEQFF,TRBJ2-1,-,few,TRBV7-2
TGCGCCAGCAGCTTGGGGTCCGGCCACAATGAGCAGTTCTTC,CASSLGSGHNEQFF,TRBJ2-1,-,-,TRBV5-1
TGTGCCAGCAGCGTACGTTGGGGACAGGGGTACAATGAGCAGTTCTTC,CASSVRWGQGYNEQFF,TRBJ2-1,TRBD1,few,TRBV9
TGTGCCAGCAGCTTAAACAGCGGGGGGCACACCGGGGAGCTGTTTTTT,CASSLNSGGHTGELFF,TRBJ2-2,TRBD2,-,TRBV7-2
TGCGCCAGCAGCACGGGACTAGCGGGAAGAATAGATACGCAGTATTTT,CASSTGLAGRIDTQYF,TRBJ2-3,TRBD2,few,TRBV5-1
TGTGCCAGCAGCTTTAATACGCTGCCCCAGCATTTT,CASSFNTLPQHF,TRBJ1-5,-,-,TRBV7-2
TGTGCCAGCAGCGACAGGGCGAACACTGAAGCTTTCTTT,CASSDRANTEAFF,TRBJ1-1,TRBD1,few,TRBV6-1
TGTGCCAGCAGCTTTAAGGGCTACGCCGGGGAGCTGTTTTTT,CASSFKGYAGELFF,TRBJ2-2,-,-,TRBV5-4
TGTGCCAGTAGTATGTTACAGGTTGATGGCTACACCTTC,CASSMLQVDGYTF,TRBJ1-2,-,few,TRBV19
TGTGCCAGCAGCCAAGCCCCGGACTCCCTCTCCTACAATGAGCAGTTCTTC,CASSQAPDSLSYNEQFF,TRBJ2-1,-,-,TRBV4-2
TGTGCCAGCAGCGCCCGGACAGACATCACCGGGGAGCTGTTTTTT,CASSARTDITGELFF,TRBJ2-2,-,-,TRBV9
TGTGCCAGCAGTTCATTTAGCGGGAGCTCCTACAATGAGCAGTTCTTC,CASSSFSGSSYNEQFF,TRBJ2-1,TRBD2,few,TRBV28
TGTGCCAGCAGTGGACAGGGCCTCTATGGCTACACCTTC,CASSGQGLYGYTF,TRBJ1-2,TRBD1,-,TRBV25-1
TGCAGCGCTCGGACGGGGAACACTGAAGCTTTCTTT,CSARTGNTEAFF,TRBJ1-1,-,-,TRBV29-1
TGTGCCAGCAGTTACTCGGGGCAGGGTGGAAACACCATATATTTT,CASSYSGQGGNTIYF,TRBJ1-3,-,-,TRBV6-6
TGTGCCAGCAGTTTCGGTGAGCAGTTCTTC,CASSFGEQFF,TRBJ2-1,-,-,TRBV28
TGTGCCAGCAGCTTAGTTTCCGGGACCTACGAGCAGTACTTC,CASSLVSGTYEQYF,TRBJ2-7,-,few,TRBV7-9
TGTGCCAGCAGTTACGGAAGGGGACGTGGGGCCAACGTCCTGACTTTC,CASSYGRGRGANVLTF,TRBJ2-6,-,-,TRBV6-5
TGTGCCGCAGGCATTAGGTTGTCCTACAATGAGCAGTTCTTC,CAAGIRLSYNEQFF,TRBJ2-1,-,few,TRBV6-6
TGTGCCAGCAGCTTATTGGGGGCAAGGTACAATGAGCAGTTCTTC,CASSLLGARYNEQFF,TRBJ2-1,-,-,TRBV7-2